Below are 10 T cell receptor beta chains sequenced from a single sample in a study of T cells in Graves' hyperthyroidism and ophthalmopathy. Researchers took RNA transcripts and amplified the TCR beta CDR3 regions from them. Researchers ran a first-round RT-PCR on the TCR CDR3 using the HTBI primer set. One entry per CDR3 protein results from TCRdb running MiXCR on the multiplex PCR reads. The table has about 500,000 distinct CDR3 sequences, approximately 15% seen once; the top ten hold 15% to 20%. The material sequenced was blood. These receptors were obtained from a woman under 30 with Graves' hyperthyroidism.

The chain carries TRBV3-1 and TRBJ2-1; D is undetermined. Germline lookup yields CDR1 LGHDT and CDR2 YNNKEL (reference sequence). V was pared by 0 bases and J by 4 bases, with 7 bases between. The CDR3 consists of 14 residues. CDR3 protein: CASSQESPYNEQFF. The CDR3 DNA is TGTGCCAGCAGCCAAGAGTCCCCTTACAATGAGCAGTTCTTC.

There are many counts of this clonotype. V usage is TRBV7-7 and J usage is TRBJ2-2, with 7 nucleotides matching TRBD1. V shed 5 bases, J shed 6 bases, and the junction held 3 bases outside the gene matches. Germline loops: CDR1 SSHAT, CDR2 FNYEAQ (reference sequence). This CDR3 is 13 amino acids long. The CDR3 reads CASSPDRAGELFF. CDR3 coding DNA: TGTGCCAGCAGCCCCGACAGGGCCGGGGAGCTGTTTTTT.

This clonotype was recorded a few times. This chain uses TRBV6-5 with TRBJ2-5; tentatively, D is TRBD1 (6 bases). Between the trimmed V and J ends, which lost 6 bases and 5 bases, there was a span of 13 bases. CDR3 size: 13 residues. CDR1 is MNHEY and CDR2 is SVGAGI in the germline V gene. CDR3 in amino acids: CASSYRVMETQYF. The DNA for the CDR3 is TGTGCCAGCAGCTACAGGGTCATGGAGACCCAGTACTTC.

The chain recombines TRBV30 with TRBJ2-1; 10 nucleotides agree with TRBD2. The CDR3 runs to 15 residues. Per germline, CDR1 GTSNPN and CDR2 SVGIG (reference sequence). J lost 2 bases, V lost 2 bases, and 3 bases had no gene match. CDR3 DNA: TGTGCCTGGAGTCCCGGGACTAGCGCCTACAATGAGCAGTTCTTC. Residues: CAWSPGTSAYNEQFF.

This clonotype was observed many times. The chain employs TRBV11-1 and TRBJ2-1; D unclear. The CDR3 consists of 15 residues. V gave up 2 bases and J gave up 0 bases, with 8 bases separating them. Germline loops: CDR1 SGHAT, CDR2 FQDESV (reference sequence). The CDR3, as DNA: TGTGCCAGCAGCTTAAAAGGGCGCTCCTACAATGAGCAGTTCTTC. Its translation is CASSLKGRSYNEQFF. Together with reference TRBV11-1 and TRBJ2-1, the CDR3 gives the full variable domain: EAEVAQSPRYKITEKSQAVAFWCDPISGHATLYWYRQILGQGPELLVQFQDESVVDDSQLPKDRFSAERLKGVDSTLKIQPAELGDSAMYLCASSLKGRSYNEQFFGPGTRLTVL.

In this sample, this clonotype turned up many times. The chain recombines TRBV7-3 with TRBJ1-2; TRBD1 might be the D (6 bases). Deletions cut 0 bases from V and 2 bases from J, with 13 bases between. The germline CDR1 and CDR2 sequences are SGHTA and FQGTGA. The CDR3 runs to 16 residues. The CDR3 region is CASSLTAGEGNYGYTF. CDR3 bases: TGTGCCAGCAGCTTAACGGCAGGGGAAGGGAACTATGGCTACACCTTC.

This clonotype was seen ten or more times. V usage is TRBV12-3 or TRBV12-4 and J usage is TRBJ1-2, with unresolved D. V shed 4 bases and J shed 4 bases, with 7 bases lying between them. The length of the CDR3 is 12 residues. Here the CDR3 DNA reads TGTGCCAGCAGTTACAACCTCTATGGCTACACCTTC. It translates to CASSYNLYGYTF.

Many counts were recorded for this clonotype. The J gene is TRBJ2-2, the V gene TRBV11-3, with unresolved D. The V gene's germline CDR1 is SGHNT and CDR2 YENEEA. V was cut by 5 bases and J by 9 bases, with 10 bases left in between. This CDR3 region has 12 residues. CDR3 DNA sequence: TGTGCCAGCAGCAACCTCGGTAGGGAGCTGTTTTTT. Its translation is CASSNLGRELFF.

This clonotype was picked up many times. The rearrangement links TRBV7-2 to TRBJ2-3, with 11 bases that match TRBD2. The trim removed 3 bases at V and 2 bases at J, leaving 4 bases unmatched. There are 16 residues in the CDR3. Germline CDR1 reads SGHTA; CDR2 reads FQGNSA. In DNA form, the CDR3 reads TGTGCCAGCAGCTTCACGGGACTAGCGGTCACAGATACGCAGTATTTT. It codes for CASSFTGLAVTDTQYF. Variable domain in full (rest from reference TRBV7-2 and TRBJ2-3): GAGVSQSPSNKVTEKGKDVELRCDPISGHTALYWYRQSLGQGLEFLIYFQGNSAPDKSGLPSDRFSAERTGGSVSTLTIQRTQQEDSAVYLCASSFTGLAVTDTQYFGPGTRLTVL.

The count of this clonotype is one. It may be a read error: a sequence one base away is much more abundant. The chain is built from TRBV30 and TRBJ2-7; 7 nucleotides align to TRBD2. The CDR3 consists of 17 residues. Germline CDR1 is GTSNPN and CDR2 is SVGIG (reference sequence). The V and J ends lost 0 bases and 3 bases, in that order; junction bases with no gene match: 14. The CDR3 DNA is TGTGCCTGGAGTGTACCTTGGGGGGGAGTGATGGTCTACGAGCAGTACGTC. This sequence encodes CAWSVPWGGVMVYEQYV.